Below, 10 T cell receptor beta chains from the same sample are listed, as sequenced in a study of CD8+CD57+ T cells in acquired aplastic anemia. Using genomic DNA as the template, TCR beta VDJ and CDR3 profiling was carried out. TCRdb reprocessed the reads via MiXCR and lists one record per CDR3 protein. The table has about 190,000 distinct CDR3 sequences, 50% to 75% seen once. Source material: sorted CD4+, CD8+, or CD8+CD57+ T cells (not recorded which) from PBMCs. Every receptor here comes from a human donor with severe aplastic anemia or a healthy control (not recorded which).

The chain carries TRBV7-2 and TRBJ2-5; D gene uncertain. The V end was cut by 1 base, the J end by 4 bases, with 4 bases between. The CDR3 consists of 12 residues. Germline assignment: CDR1 SGHTA and CDR2 FQGNSA. CDR3: CASSLVTETQYF. The CDR3 bases are TGTGCCAGCAGCTTAGTTACAGAGACCCAGTACTTC.

The chain couples TRBV29-1 to TRBJ2-7; no firm D call. CDR1 is SQVTM and CDR2 is ANQGSEA in the germline V gene. The CDR3 is made up of 9 amino acids. V was shortened by 8 bases and J by 6 bases, with 8 bases between the two germline ends. The CDR3 DNA sequence: TGCAGCTTGGGTCGCGAGCAGTACTTC. Translating gives CSLGREQYF.

This chain connects TRBV7-9 to TRBJ1-4; D gene uncertain. Trimming removed 5 bases from V and 7 bases from J, with 14 bases in between. The germline V gene encodes CDR1 SEHNR and CDR2 FQNEAQ (reference sequence). CDR3 length: 14 amino acids. The CDR3 is CASSTRVQTEKLFF. The CDR3 DNA is TGTGCCAGCAGCACCCGAGTGCAGACTGAAAAACTGTTTTTT.

In this sample, this clonotype turned up once. The genes are TRBV20-1 and TRBJ2-2; D remains unclear. The germline CDR1 and CDR2 sequences are DFQATT and SNEGSKA (reference sequence). CDR3 length equals 11 residues. The V gene lost 3 bases and the J gene lost 6 bases, with 5 bases spanning the gap. The CDR3 here is CSASRAGELFF. Here the CDR3 DNA reads TGCAGTGCTAGTCGGGCCGGGGAGCTGTTTTTT.

The CDR3 loop reads CASSLVVPMNTEAFF. The CDR3 coding sequence is TGTGCCAGCAGCTTGGTCGTACCGATGAACACTGAAGCTTTCTTT. The V call is TRBV5-6, the J call TRBJ1-1, with D unresolved. Germline V gene sequence: CDR1 SGHDT, CDR2 YYEEEE. CDR3 length: 15 amino acids. With 0 bases removed from V and 0 bases from J, the gap between germline ends came to 9 bases.

This clonotype was seen a handful of times. This rearrangement joins TRBV5-6 to TRBJ1-2, with a weak D call TRBD1 (6 bases). Germline CDR1 is SGHDT and CDR2 is YYEEEE. V was clipped by 1 base and J by 1 base, with 17 bases between them. CDR3 length: 17 amino acids. CDR3 loop: CASSLPEGGGNNYGYTF. In DNA, the CDR3 is TGTGCCAGCAGCTTGCCGGAGGGGGGGGGCAATAACTATGGCTACACCTTC.

This clonotype was detected once. The genes are TRBV29-1 and TRBJ1-2; D may be TRBD1 (6 bases). Looked up from germline, CDR1 is SQVTM and CDR2 is ANQGSEA. Deletions cut 6 bases from V and 0 bases from J, with 11 bases between. The CDR3 covers 13 residues. The DNA of the CDR3 is TGCAGCGTCTATACAGGGACTAACTATGGCTACACCTTC. Translated, it gives CSVYTGTNYGYTF.

The genes are TRBV4-1 and TRBJ2-7; D is unresolved. The ends were cut back, 4 bases at V and 2 bases at J, with 15 bases in the middle. In germline, CDR1 is MGHRA, CDR2 YSYEKL. The CDR3 is 15 amino acids. CDR3 coding DNA: TGCGCCAGCAGCCTCTCGGACGGACCGGCCTACGAGCAGTACTTC. Its translation: CASSLSDGPAYEQYF.

CDR3 coding DNA: TGTGCCAGCAGCTTAGAGGGACAGGCACAGACCCAGTACTTC. Protein sequence: CASSLEGQAQTQYF. The chain carries TRBV7-9 and TRBJ2-5, with 8 bases lining up with TRBD1. CDR1 is SEHNR, CDR2 FQNEAQ, per germline (reference sequence). The CDR3 loop spans 14 amino acids. Trimming at V came to 1 base and at J to 6 bases, leaving 4 bases not matched to a gene.

This clonotype was seen only once. V is TRBV29-1 and J is TRBJ2-7; 15 bases match TRBD2. This CDR3 is 14 amino acids long. Losses at the gene ends were 3 bases for V and 7 bases for J; bases not matched to a gene: 4. CDR1 is SQVTM, CDR2 ANQGSEA, per germline. The CDR3 DNA reads as TGCAGCGTTGATGGGACTAGCGGGAGGATGGAGCAGTACTTC. Translated: CSVDGTSGRMEQYF.